Each of the 20 T cell receptor beta chains below was sequenced from the same sample in a study of cytomegalovirus exposure and HLA in healthy donors. The data were produced by immunoSEQ multiplex PCR, yet TCRdb's version contains in-frame clones alone and is incomplete. The table shows 150,000 to 200,000 clones, with about 88% occurring only once. The sample taken for sequencing was PBMCs. These receptors were collected from a woman between 18 and 30 years old in good health and CMV-seronegative.

This sequence joins TRBV11-3 and TRBJ2-6; TRBD1 aligns across 7 bases. With 5 bases clipped from V and 0 bases from J, the junction kept 7 bases outside the gene matches. Germline V gives CDR1 SGHNT, CDR2 YENEEA. The CDR3 runs 17 residues. The CDR3 spells CASSPRTGSSGANVLTF. Written as DNA, the CDR3 is TGTGCCAGCAGCCCGAGGACAGGAAGCTCTGGGGCCAACGTCCTGACTTTC.

Here the CDR3 DNA reads TGTGCCAGCTCGGATGTTGGGGCGTACAGTTATGGCTACACCTTC. It yields the protein CASSDVGAYSYGYTF. This sequence joins TRBV18 and TRBJ1-2; perhaps TRBD1 as D (5 bases). The V end was cut by 6 bases, the J end by 5 bases, with 19 bases between. Germline values: CDR1 KGHSH, CDR2 LQKENI. This CDR3 is 15 amino acids long. Full variable domain (missing parts from reference TRBV18 and TRBJ1-2): NAGVMQNPRHLVRRRGQEARLRCSPMKGHSHVYWYRQLPEEGLKFMVYLQKENIIDESGMPKERFSAEFPKEGPSILRIQQVVRGDSAAYFCASSDVGAYSYGYTFGSGTRLTVV.

The chain has TRBV9 and TRBJ1-1, with 8 nucleotides matching TRBD1. The germline gives CDR1 SGDLS, CDR2 YYNGEE. Trimming removed 2 bases from V and 1 base from J; junction bases left unmatched: 7. The CDR3 is made up of 16 amino acids. CDR3 residues: CASSVDGTGANTEAFF. As DNA, the CDR3 is TGTGCCAGCAGCGTCGACGGGACAGGTGCGAACACTGAAGCTTTCTTT.

The chain combines TRBV5-1 with TRBJ1-6, with D maybe TRBD1 (6 bases). Germline V lookup: CDR1 SGHRS, CDR2 YFSETQ. Trimming cost V 0 bases and J 7 bases, with 11 bases left between them. The CDR3 covers 15 residues. The CDR3 sequence is CASSLVGQINSPLHF. The CDR3 DNA reads TGCGCCAGCAGCTTGGTAGGACAGATCAATTCACCCCTCCACTTT.

The chain is built from TRBV11-3 and TRBJ1-1; 7 bases align to TRBD1. Germline CDR1 SGHNT, CDR2 YENEEA. There are 15 residues in the CDR3. Trimming took 7 bases from V and 0 from J; bases not matched to a gene: 8. For the CDR3, the DNA is TGTGCCAGCAACCGACAGGGCGTGTTGAACACTGAAGCTTTCTTT. Translation gives CASNRQGVLNTEAFF.

This rearrangement joins TRBV9 to TRBJ1-5; D remains unclear. CDR3 size: 13 residues. Trimming took off 0 bases at V and 4 bases at J, with 5 bases between the two ends. CDR1 is SGDLS, CDR2 YYNGEE, per germline. In DNA form, the CDR3 reads TGTGCCAGCAGCGTAGCTATGAATCAGCCCCAGCATTTT. Protein: CASSVAMNQPQHF.

CDR3 sequence: CASSFRTSGRWGTGELFF. DNA of the CDR3: TGTGCCAGCAGCTTTCGGACTAGCGGGAGGTGGGGCACCGGGGAGCTGTTTTTT. The chain links TRBV13 to TRBJ2-2, with 14 bases fitting TRBD2. CDR3 length: 18 amino acids. The germline V gene encodes CDR1 PRHDT and CDR2 FYEKMQ (reference sequence). Unmatched junction bases numbered 7, after V lost 3 bases and J lost 4 bases.

The chain combines TRBV29-1 with TRBJ1-1, with D unresolved. Per germline, CDR1 SQVTM and CDR2 ANQGSEA. Trimming stripped 6 bases from V and 1 base from J, with 12 bases between. The CDR3 loop spans 13 amino acids. This CDR3 is CSVSLPGNTEAFF. The CDR3 bases are TGCAGCGTCTCGCTTCCGGGGAACACTGAAGCTTTCTTT.

This chain links TRBV19 with TRBJ1-2; no reliable D call. The V end was cut by 3 bases, the J end by 0 bases, with 11 bases between. From germline, CDR1 is LNHDA and CDR2 SQIVND (reference sequence). The CDR3 totals 15 residues. CDR3 sequence: CASSIRGLANYGYTF. As DNA, the CDR3 is TGTGCCAGTAGTATTCGGGGTCTAGCTAACTATGGCTACACCTTC.

J is TRBJ1-5 and V is TRBV10-3, with D unclear. There are 13 residues in the CDR3. The V end was cut by 8 bases, the J end by 7 bases, with 15 bases between. Germline V lookup: CDR1 ENHRY, CDR2 SYGVKD. CDR3: CAIGYQVAQPQHF. CDR3 nucleotides: TGTGCCATCGGATATCAGGTGGCGCAGCCCCAGCATTTT.

The V and J genes are TRBV10-3 and TRBJ2-2; 9 nucleotides align to TRBD2. The CDR3 loop spans 13 amino acids. In germline, CDR1 is ENHRY, CDR2 SYGVKD. The trim removed 6 bases at V and 6 bases at J, leaving 2 bases unmatched. The CDR3 sequence: CAISAGGAGELFF. The CDR3 region has the DNA TGTGCCATCAGCGCGGGAGGGGCCGGGGAGCTGTTTTTT.

V gene TRBV5-4 combines with J gene TRBJ1-2; D is possibly TRBD1 (5 bases). The length of the CDR3 is 16 residues. Trimming removed 4 bases at V and 4 bases at J, with 20 bases between. The germline V gene has CDR1 SGHNT and CDR2 YYREEE (reference sequence). CDR3 region: CASSLKLDSRFYGYTF. The CDR3 coding sequence is TGTGCCAGCAGCCTAAAGTTAGACAGCCGGTTCTATGGCTACACCTTC.

CDR3 in DNA: TGCGCCAGCAGCCAAGGGCGGGAGTGGGTTTCCGGGGAGCTGTTTTTT. Amino acid sequence: CASSQGREWVSGELFF. The chain joins TRBV4-3 to TRBJ2-2, with 7 nucleotides matching TRBD2. CDR1 LGHNA and CDR2 YSLEER come from the germline V gene. The CDR3 is 16 residues long. J lost 6 bases, V lost 1 base, and 8 bases had no gene match.

This clone came up many times. The genes are TRBV18 and TRBJ2-3; TRBD2 is a possible D gene (6 bases). V was trimmed by 3 bases and J by 0 bases, leaving 13 bases between them. In germline, CDR1 is KGHSH, CDR2 LQKENI. The CDR3 runs 16 residues. The chain's CDR3 is CASSPDPGTSTDTQYF. DNA for the CDR3: TGTGCCAGCTCACCGGATCCGGGGACTAGCACAGATACGCAGTATTTT. Drawing the rest from reference TRBV18 and TRBJ2-3, the complete variable domain is NAGVMQNPRHLVRRRGQEARLRCSPMKGHSHVYWYRQLPEEGLKFMVYLQKENIIDESGMPKERFSAEFPKEGPSILRIQQVVRGDSAAYFCASSPDPGTSTDTQYFGPGTRLTVL.

The chain uses TRBV7-9 and TRBJ2-7; TRBD1 might be the D (6 bases). CDR1 is SEHNR and CDR2 is FQNEAQ in the germline V gene (reference sequence). V lost 5 bases, J lost 2 bases, and 16 bases lay in between. This CDR3 contains 15 residues. The CDR3 nucleotides are TGTGCCAGCAGCCCTAGTTTCGGACAGACCTACGAGCAGTACTTC. Residues: CASSPSFGQTYEQYF.

The genes are TRBV27 and TRBJ1-1, with no clear D. Per the germline V gene, CDR1 is MNHEY and CDR2 is SMNVEV (reference sequence). The V end was cut by 4 bases, the J end by 1 base, with 13 bases between. The CDR3 has 15 amino acids. The CDR3 nucleotides are TGTGCCAGCAGTTCCGGAGGTTCGGGGAACACTGAAGCTTTCTTT. This gives the protein CASSSGGSGNTEAFF.

The rearrangement links TRBV5-1 to TRBJ2-3; D is unresolved. The CDR3 covers 14 residues. V was pared by 0 bases and J by 0 bases, with 5 bases between. The germline gives CDR1 SGHRS, CDR2 YFSETQ. CDR3 sequence: CASSLGTSTDTQYF. CDR3 in DNA: TGCGCCAGCAGCTTGGGCACTAGCACAGATACGCAGTATTTT.

The CDR3 is CASSQGIMNTEAFF. As DNA, the CDR3 is TGTGCCAGCTCACAGGGGATAATGAACACTGAAGCTTTCTTT. This chain connects TRBV5-8 to TRBJ1-1; TRBD1 matches 7 bases. Germline CDR1 and CDR2: SGHTS and YDEGEE. The ends lost 7 bases at V and 0 bases at J; junction bases unmatched: 6. The CDR3 runs 14 residues. The full variable domain, its missing parts supplied by reference TRBV5-8 and TRBJ1-1, is EAGVTQSPTHLIKTRGQQATLRCSPISGHTSVYWYQQALGLGLQFLLWYDEGEERNRGNFPPRFSGRQFPNYSSELNVNALELEDSALYLCASSQGIMNTEAFFGQGTRLTVV.

For the CDR3, the DNA is TGTGCCAGCAGCTTAACAGGGGATGGCTACACCTTC. Translated: CASSLTGDGYTF. The rearrangement uses TRBV13 and TRBJ1-2; 7 bases fit TRBD1. The germline V gene encodes CDR1 PRHDT and CDR2 FYEKMQ (reference sequence). V shed 2 bases and J 6 bases; nucleotides not matched to a gene: 0. The CDR3 spans 12 residues.

The chain has TRBV7-2 and TRBJ2-7; TRBD2 matches 11 bases. J gave up 3 bases and V 5 bases, and 3 bases lay outside the gene matches. CDR3 length: 14 amino acids. In germline, CDR1 is SGHTA, CDR2 FQGNSA. In nucleotides, the CDR3 is TGTGCCAGCAGCGCCGGGACTAGCGGCTACGAGCAGTACTTC. It translates to CASSAGTSGYEQYF.